The 21 T cell receptor beta chains in this list originate from one sample, sequenced in a study of breast tumors, draining lymph nodes, adjacent tissues. Axillary draining lymph nodes of breast cancer patients supplied the node samples. MiXCR, run by TCRdb on the multiplex PCR reads, gives a single entry per CDR3 protein. Of approximately 210,000 distinct CDR3 sequences in the sample, less than 40% are singletons; the top ten hold just over 1.4%. Material: axillary lymph node tissue. The receptors originated from a female donor with breast cancer. Some clones in this sample may be carry-over from other donors' samples.

This clonotype came up many times. The chain couples TRBV18 to TRBJ2-7; TRBD1 is a possible D gene (7 bases). Germline V gene lookup returns CDR1 KGHSH and CDR2 LQKENI. V was cut by 3 bases and J by 5 bases, with 20 bases left in between. The CDR3 contains 16 residues. The CDR3, as DNA: TGTGCCAGCTCACCGCCCAGGGGGGCCTTTGGCAACGAGCAGTACTTC. Protein product: CASSPPRGAFGNEQYF.

This clonotype showed up just a few times. The CDR3 end shows no conserved phenylalanine or tryptophan, and so a read error is likely. The CDR3 DNA sequence: TGTGCCATCAGTGAAGTGGCTAGCGGGAGAGGCGCCTACGAGCAGTACCTC. Protein sequence: CAISEVASGRGAYEQYL. The genes are TRBV10-3 and TRBJ2-7, with 10 bases identical to TRBD2. The CDR3 covers 17 residues. Trimming removed 3 bases from V and 2 bases from J; junction bases left unmatched: 10. CDR1 and CDR2 from the germline V gene are ENHRY and SYGVKD.

This clonotype was seen repeatedly, ten times or more. The chain combines TRBV6-6 with TRBJ1-2; 7 bases are a match to TRBD1. The CDR3 consists of 15 residues. CDR1 is MNHNY, CDR2 SVGAGI, per germline (reference sequence). V shed 8 bases, J shed 4 bases, and the junction held 13 bases outside the gene matches. CDR3 in amino acids: CASSEGDRTFYGYTF. Written as DNA, the CDR3 is TGTGCCAGCTCCGAGGGGGACAGAACTTTCTATGGCTACACCTTC.

This clonotype was detected ten times or more. The chain carries TRBV7-9 and TRBJ2-3, with D unclear. CDR1 is SEHNR, CDR2 FQNEAQ, per germline (reference sequence). The CDR3 has 14 amino acids. Between the trimmed V and J ends, which lost 8 bases and 0 bases, there was a span of 12 bases. This chain's CDR3 is CASDPPASTDTQYF. DNA for the CDR3: TGTGCCAGCGACCCCCCGGCTAGCACAGATACGCAGTATTTT.

The rearrangement joins TRBV11-1 to TRBJ2-3, with 9 bases that match TRBD2. Germline V gene sequence: CDR1 SGHAT, CDR2 FQDESV (reference sequence). The CDR3 has 16 amino acids. V was pared by 5 bases and J by 1 base, with 7 bases of the junction left unmatched. The CDR3 bases are TGTGCCAGCAGCAAAAGGGCGGGAGGGGGCACAGATACGCAGTATTTT. Protein sequence: CASSKRAGGGTDTQYF.

The chain joins TRBV7-9 to TRBJ1-2; D is uncertain. Germline V CDR1 and CDR2: SEHNR, FQNEAQ (reference sequence). CDR3 size: 14 residues. V lost 5 bases to trimming and J lost 0 bases, with 10 bases between them. CDR3 residues: CASSPLEANYGYTF. CDR3 sequence (DNA): TGTGCCAGCAGCCCACTAGAAGCTAACTATGGCTACACCTTC.

The sample holds many counts of this clonotype. The chain joins TRBV12-3 or TRBV12-4 to TRBJ2-3, with 14 bases identical to TRBD2. The V segment lost 3 bases and the J segment 5 bases; nucleotides outside the gene matches: 16. This CDR3 spans 20 amino acids. CDR3 DNA sequence: TGTGCCAGCAGTTTTACCTTGACTAGCGGGAGGGCTTTAAGGGTAGATACGCAGTATTTT. It translates to CASSFTLTSGRALRVDTQYF.

This clonotype was recorded many times. This rearrangement joins TRBV5-1 to TRBJ2-7; TRBD2 might be the D (7 bases). V dropped 0 bases and J dropped 2 bases, with 15 bases sitting between them. The germline gives CDR1 SGHRS, CDR2 YFSETQ. The CDR3 has 16 amino acids. CDR3 sequence: CASSLGWGGRAYEQYF. The CDR3, as DNA: TGCGCCAGCAGCTTGGGGTGGGGGGGCAGAGCCTACGAGCAGTACTTC.

This rearrangement joins TRBV18 to TRBJ2-5; TRBD1 matches 8 bases. The CDR3 covers 14 residues. CDR1 KGHSH and CDR2 LQKENI come from the germline V gene. V was clipped by 3 bases and J by 4 bases; unmatched bases: 4. CDR3 in DNA: TGTGCCAGCTCACCGGCAGGGGGCCGAGAGACCCAGTACTTC. It is translated as CASSPAGGRETQYF.

The gene calls are TRBV10-3 and TRBJ1-5; D not resolved. The CDR3 contains 14 residues. Germline loops: CDR1 ENHRY, CDR2 SYGVKD. V lost 5 bases and J lost 7, with 15 bases in between. CDR3 bases: TGTGCCATCAGTAAGCGGGAGCGCGAGCAGCCCCAGCATTTT. This sequence encodes CAISKREREQPQHF.

This clonotype was seen ten or more times. The CDR3 DNA sequence: TGTGCCAGCAGCTTAGGCCTTAGCGGGAGGCCTAGGAATGAGCAGTTCTTC. It codes for CASSLGLSGRPRNEQFF. The rearrangement uses TRBV11-3 and TRBJ2-1; TRBD2 aligns across 10 bases. J lost 7 bases, V lost 1 base, and 10 bases had no gene match. Germline values: CDR1 SGHNT, CDR2 YENEEA. The CDR3 loop spans 17 amino acids. The entire variable domain, with the rest obtained from reference TRBV11-3 and TRBJ2-1, is as follows: EAGVVQSPRYKIIEKKQPVAFWCNPISGHNTLYWYLQNLGQGPELLIRYENEEAVDDSQLPKDRFSAERLKGVDSTLKIQPAELGDSAVYLCASSLGLSGRPRNEQFFGPGTRLTVL.

This clonotype was counted ten times or more. The rearrangement links TRBV9 to TRBJ2-1, with D hard to call. The CDR3 length is 16 residues. The ends were cut back, 0 bases at V and 3 bases at J, with 13 bases in the middle. The germline V gene encodes CDR1 SGDLS and CDR2 YYNGEE. Here the CDR3 reads CASSVGVQLLYNEQFF. DNA of the CDR3: TGTGCCAGCAGCGTAGGGGTCCAACTACTCTACAATGAGCAGTTCTTC.

This chain joins TRBV6-6 and TRBJ1-4, with a weak D call TRBD1 (5 bases). CDR3 length equals 17 residues. CDR1 MNHNY and CDR2 SVGAGI come from the germline V gene (reference sequence). The V end lost 0 bases, the J end lost 10 bases, and 21 bases lay between the germline ends. CDR3 bases: TGTGCCAGCAGTTACTCACAGGACCACAGGACGAGGGGAAAACTGTTTTTT. Translating it yields CASSYSQDHRTRGKLFF.

This clonotype was seen many times. The rearrangement uses TRBV30 and TRBJ2-3; D possibly corresponds to TRBD2 (5 bases). The CDR3 length is 12 residues. Trimming shortened V by 0 bases and J by 8 bases, and 9 bases separated the two germline ends. CDR1 and CDR2 from the germline V gene are GTSNPN and SVGIG (reference sequence). The CDR3 DNA follows: TGTGCCTGGAGTGTAAAAGGAGGTACGCAGTATTTT. It specifies CAWSVKGGTQYF.

This chain connects TRBV15 to TRBJ1-5; 9 nucleotides match TRBD1. V lost 0 bases, J lost 9 bases, and 9 bases stayed unmatched. The CDR3 is 16 residues long. Germline-derived CDR1 and CDR2 are LNHNV and YYDKDF (reference sequence). CDR3 sequence reads: CATSREPGQGFRPQHF. CDR3 sequence (DNA): TGTGCCACCAGCAGAGAGCCGGGACAGGGATTTCGGCCCCAGCATTTT.

V and J are TRBV7-9 and TRBJ2-3; D is perhaps TRBD2 (6 bases). Germline V gene sequence: CDR1 SEHNR, CDR2 FQNEAQ (reference sequence). The CDR3 runs 16 residues. V lost 3 bases and J lost 0, with 13 bases in between. The CDR3 loop reads CASSFGSGRSTDTQYF. CDR3 sequence (DNA): TGTGCCAGCAGCTTCGGGAGCGGCAGAAGCACAGATACGCAGTATTTT. Drawing the rest from reference TRBV7-9 and TRBJ2-3, the complete variable domain is DTGVSQNPRHKITKRGQNVTFRCDPISEHNRLYWYRQTLGQGPEFLTYFQNEAQLEKSRLLSDRFSAERPKGSFSTLEIQRTEQGDSAMYLCASSFGSGRSTDTQYFGPGTRLTVL.

This clonotype was recorded at least ten times. The J gene is TRBJ1-6, the V gene TRBV20-1; 7 bases match TRBD1. Germline CDR1 is DFQATT and CDR2 is SNEGSKA (reference sequence). V was clipped by 3 bases and J by 0 bases; unmatched bases: 5. The CDR3 totals 16 residues. CDR3 DNA: TGCAGTGCTAGCTCGACAGGGAGCTCCTATAATTCACCCCTCCACTTT. It specifies CSASSTGSSYNSPLHF.

At least ten counts were recorded for this clonotype. V is TRBV30 and J is TRBJ2-7; D might be TRBD2 (7 bases). V lost 2 bases and J lost 0, with 14 bases in between. Germline V gene sequence: CDR1 GTSNPN, CDR2 SVGIG (reference sequence). This CDR3 comprises 15 residues. The CDR3 DNA follows: TGTGCCTGGAGTCTTGCCCGGGGGGCCTCCTACGAGCAGTACTTC. This gives the protein CAWSLARGASYEQYF. Full variable domain (rest looked up from reference TRBV30 and TRBJ2-7): SQTIHQWPATLVQPVGSPLSLECTVEGTSNPNLYWYRQAAGRGLQLLFYSVGIGQISSEVPQNLSASRPQDRQFILSSKKLLLSDSGFYLCAWSLARGASYEQYFGPGTRLTVT.

This chain links TRBV19 with TRBJ1-2; D is possibly TRBD1 (5 bases). Trimming shortened V by 4 bases and J by 4 bases, and 16 bases separated the two germline ends. Germline-derived CDR1 and CDR2 are LNHDA and SQIVND (reference sequence). The CDR3 contains 15 residues. CDR3 loop: CASSTRGTLVYGYTF. CDR3 nucleotides: TGTGCCAGTAGTACGCGGGGGACCTTGGTCTATGGCTACACCTTC.

A word on this clonotype: A read error may account for a junction end that differs from germline. This chain links TRBV7-9 with TRBJ1-2; D gene ambiguous. CDR1 SEHNR and CDR2 FQNEAQ come from the germline V gene (reference sequence). CDR3 size: 15 residues. The CDR3 DNA follows: TGTGCCAGCAGCTTAGCACCCCGGAGACGAGAAGGAAACCCCTTC. It translates to CASSLAPRRREGNPF.

As to this clonotype: With a much larger clone just one base away, this may be a read error. The chain joins TRBV3-1 to TRBJ2-3; 12 bases map to TRBD1. The germline V gene encodes CDR1 LGHDT and CDR2 YNNKEL (reference sequence). J gave up 10 bases and V 4 bases, and 6 bases lay outside the gene matches. This CDR3 spans 14 amino acids. DNA for the CDR3: TGTGCCAGCAGCCGGGACAGGGGGCCGGATGCGCAGTATTTT. The encoded protein is CASSRDRGPDAQYF.